The 18 T cell receptor beta chains below come from one sample, sequenced in a study of blood T cell repertoires in COVID-19. TCRdb's table, derived via immunoSEQ multiplex PCR, lists solely in-frame clones and lacks some. Of tens of thousands of clones listed, around four fifths are singletons. Specimen: peripheral blood. The receptors shown here come from a man between 65 and 80 years old with acute or convalescent COVID-19.

The V gene is TRBV2, the J gene TRBJ2-1; tentatively, D is TRBD2 (6 bases). V was cut by 3 bases and J by 4 bases, with 13 bases left in between. Germline-derived CDR1 and CDR2 are SNHLY and FYNNEI. CDR3 length equals 15 residues. CDR3 amino acids: CASSDRGTDYNEQFF. The CDR3 DNA follows: TGTGCCAGCAGTGACCGGGGGACTGATTACAATGAGCAGTTCTTC.

The rearrangement joins TRBV5-1 to TRBJ2-7; D is unresolved. Germline V gene sequence: CDR1 SGHRS, CDR2 YFSETQ. The CDR3 spans 14 residues. V lost 4 bases and J lost 0, with 11 bases in between. The CDR3 DNA reads as TGCGCCAGCAGCCCGGTCCCTAACTCCTACGAGCAGTACTTC. Translated: CASSPVPNSYEQYF.

The chain links TRBV21-1 to TRBJ2-2; TRBD2, the table's D call, was not compared with the DNA. TRBV21-1 is shown as a pseudogene. The CDR3 has 18 residues. This CDR3 reads CASTNGMPSGGDTGELFF. The DNA for the CDR3 is TGTGCCAGCACCAATGGGATGCCTAGCGGGGGGGACACCGGGGAGCTGTTTTTT.

This chain uses TRBV7-9 with TRBJ2-1; 12 bases line up with TRBD1. CDR1 and CDR2 (germline): SEHNR, FQNEAQ (reference sequence). V was pared by 5 bases and J by 8 bases, with 7 bases of the junction left unmatched. CDR3 length equals 15 residues. The CDR3 region is CASSLRGQGADEQFF. In DNA form, the CDR3 reads TGTGCCAGCAGCCTTAGGGGACAGGGGGCAGATGAGCAGTTCTTC.

The chain combines TRBV5-4 with TRBJ2-1, with a weak D call TRBD2 (6 bases). In germline, CDR1 is SGHNT, CDR2 YYREEE (reference sequence). The CDR3 has 13 amino acids. V shed 10 bases and J shed 3 bases, with 14 bases lying between them. Here the CDR3 DNA reads TGTGCCGGTGGGCGGGATATCTACAATGAGCAGTTCTTC. Amino acids: CAGGRDIYNEQFF.

This clone has only one observation. This chain uses TRBV14 with TRBJ2-6, with D possibly being TRBD1 (6 bases). The V gene lost 0 bases and the J gene lost 2 bases, with 17 bases spanning the gap. Germline V gives CDR1 SGHDN, CDR2 FVKESK. The CDR3 is 19 residues long. CDR3 in DNA: TGTGCCAGCAGCCAAGACACAGGGCCTCTTGACGCTGGGGCCAACGTCCTGACTTTC. Protein: CASSQDTGPLDAGANVLTF. The full variable domain, with the rest looked up from reference TRBV14 and TRBJ2-6, is EAGVTQFPSHSVIEKGQTVTLRCDPISGHDNLYWYRRVMGKEIKFLLHFVKESKQDESGMPNNRFLAERTGGTYSTLKVQPAELEDSGVYFCASSQDTGPLDAGANVLTFGAGSRLTVL.

CDR3 coding DNA: TGTGCCAGCAGCTTGCCCGGGGGGTACTATGGCTACACCTTC. Protein: CASSLPGGYYGYTF. The chain employs TRBV5-8 and TRBJ1-2, with D possibly being TRBD1 (5 bases). The CDR3 spans 14 residues. Germline CDR1 reads SGHTS; CDR2 reads YDEGEE. Trimming removed 1 base from V and 3 bases from J, with 10 bases in between. The complete variable domain, with remaining parts taken from reference TRBV5-8 and TRBJ1-2, reads EAGVTQSPTHLIKTRGQQATLRCSPISGHTSVYWYQQALGLGLQFLLWYDEGEERNRGNFPPRFSGRQFPNYSSELNVNALELEDSALYLCASSLPGGYYGYTFGSGTRLTVV.

This chain joins TRBV5-4 and TRBJ2-7, with D perhaps TRBD2 (5 bases). This CDR3 is built from 14 residues. The germline V gene encodes CDR1 SGHNT and CDR2 YYREEE (reference sequence). Between the trimmed V and J ends, which lost 6 bases and 5 bases, there was a span of 18 bases. As DNA, the CDR3 is TGTGCCAGCACCAAGTTCGGACTGGAGGACGAGCAGTACTTC. It is translated as CASTKFGLEDEQYF. Full variable domain (missing parts from reference TRBV5-4 and TRBJ2-7): ETGVTQSPTHLIKTRGQQVTLRCSSQSGHNTVSWYQQALGQGPQFIFQYYREEENGRGNFPPRFSGLQFPNYSSELNVNALELDDSALYLCASTKFGLEDEQYFGPGTRLTVT.

V gene TRBV5-6 combines with J gene TRBJ1-5; TRBD1 matches 9 bases. V shed 0 bases and J 1 base; nucleotides not matched to a gene: 5. The CDR3 has 17 amino acids. CDR1 and CDR2 (germline): SGHDT, YYEEEE. DNA for the CDR3: TGTGCCAGCAGCTTGGACAGGGGGCGAAGGAGCAATCAGCCCCAGCATTTT. Translated: CASSLDRGRRSNQPQHF.

This sequence joins TRBV19 and TRBJ1-4; 7 nucleotides line up with TRBD1. Germline CDR1 LNHDA, CDR2 SQIVND (reference sequence). The V and J ends lost 3 bases and 7 bases, in that order; junction bases with no gene match: 8. The CDR3 is made up of 15 amino acids. The CDR3 bases are TGTGCCAGTAGTATTGGAGGGGGCGAGGGTGAAAAACTGTTTTTT. Translated, it gives CASSIGGGEGEKLFF.

This clone was observed a handful of times. This chain links TRBV6-5 with TRBJ2-4; 10 bases are a match to TRBD1. V shed 9 bases, J shed 7 bases, and the junction held 9 bases outside the gene matches. This CDR3 region has 14 residues. The germline V gene encodes CDR1 MNHEY and CDR2 SVGAGI. The CDR3 DNA reads TGTGCCAGTGGACAGGGGGTTATTTTGAACATTCAGTACTTC. Translating gives CASGQGVILNIQYF.

V and J are TRBV12-3 or TRBV12-4 and TRBJ1-1; D gene unclear. V lost 6 bases, J lost 4 bases, and 6 bases lay in between. This CDR3 has 11 amino acids. CDR3 nucleotide sequence: TGTGCCAGCAGATTACGCACTGAAGCTTTCTTT. This translates into CASRLRTEAFF.

The chain uses TRBV5-1 and TRBJ1-4; 10 bases map to TRBD1. Germline-derived CDR1 and CDR2 are SGHRS and YFSETQ. V dropped 4 bases and J dropped 1; count of bases not matched to a gene: 7. CDR3 length: 17 residues. CDR3: CASSRTGGGRTNEKLFF. Written as DNA, the CDR3 is TGCGCCAGCAGCAGGACAGGGGGAGGAAGAACTAATGAAAAACTGTTTTTT.

The V and J genes are TRBV7-2 and TRBJ2-1; D might be TRBD1 (6 bases). Trimming cost V 6 bases and J 0 bases, with 24 bases left between them. Germline assignment: CDR1 SGHTA and CDR2 FQGNSA. The CDR3 runs to 19 residues. The CDR3 spells CASRREGGRARSSYNEQFF. The CDR3 bases are TGTGCCAGCAGACGGGAAGGGGGTAGGGCACGGAGCTCCTACAATGAGCAGTTCTTC.

The chain is built from TRBV5-1 and TRBJ1-2, with D perhaps matching TRBD1 (5 bases). The CDR3 is 13 residues long. The V gene's germline CDR1 is SGHRS and CDR2 YFSETQ. The V end lost 3 bases, the J end lost 11 bases, and 17 bases lay between the germline ends. CDR3 DNA sequence: TGCGCCAGCAGCTCTATTCGACAGACGCATTACACCTTC. The encoded protein is CASSSIRQTHYTF.

The chain uses TRBV19 and TRBJ1-1; D ambiguous. CDR1 and CDR2 (germline): LNHDA, SQIVND (reference sequence). The ends were cut back, 0 bases at V and 2 bases at J, with 16 bases in the middle. CDR3 length equals 17 residues. The CDR3 region is CASSIDSAEVANTEAFF. The CDR3 DNA follows: TGTGCCAGTAGTATAGATTCCGCAGAAGTTGCAAACACTGAAGCTTTCTTT.

J is TRBJ2-3 and V is TRBV5-1; 8 bases match TRBD2. The CDR3 runs to 13 residues. Germline assignment: CDR1 SGHRS and CDR2 YFSETQ. The J segment lost 4 bases and the V segment lost 6 bases, leaving 4 bases of the junction unmatched. In DNA form, the CDR3 reads TGCGCCAGCAATCCCGGGGGGGCAGATACGCAGTATTTT. It yields the protein CASNPGGADTQYF. Combining the CDR3 with reference TRBV5-1 and TRBJ2-3 gives the whole variable domain KAGVTQTPRYLIKTRGQQVTLSCSPISGHRSVSWYQQTPGQGLQFLFEYFSETQRNKGNFPGRFSGRQFSNSRSEMNVSTLELGDSALYLCASNPGGADTQYFGPGTRLTVL.

This chain joins TRBV5-5 and TRBJ2-5, with 8 bases identical to TRBD1. Germline CDR1 SGHKS, CDR2 YYEKEE (reference sequence). After removal of 4 bases from V and 0 bases from J, the junction contained 2 bases not matched to a gene. The CDR3 totals 14 residues. The DNA of the CDR3 is TGTGCCAGCAGCCGGGACAGGTACCAAGAGACCCAGTACTTC. Protein product: CASSRDRYQETQYF.